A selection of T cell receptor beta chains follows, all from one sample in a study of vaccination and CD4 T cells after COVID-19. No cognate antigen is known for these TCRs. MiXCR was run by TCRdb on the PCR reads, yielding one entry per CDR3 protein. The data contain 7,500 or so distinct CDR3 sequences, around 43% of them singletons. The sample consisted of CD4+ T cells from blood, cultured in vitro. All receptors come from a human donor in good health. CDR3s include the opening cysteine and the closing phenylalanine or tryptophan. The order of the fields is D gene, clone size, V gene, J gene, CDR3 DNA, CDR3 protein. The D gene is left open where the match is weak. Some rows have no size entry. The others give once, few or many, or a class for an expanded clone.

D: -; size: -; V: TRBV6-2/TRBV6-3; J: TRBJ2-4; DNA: TGTGCCAGCAGTTGGACTATCTCTGGGATCCTAACCAAAAACATTCAGTACTTC; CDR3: CASSWTISGILTKNIQYF
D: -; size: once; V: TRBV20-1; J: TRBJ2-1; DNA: TGCAGTGCTAGATATGACCAGCGACAGTGGAGCTCCTACAATGAGCAGTTCTTC; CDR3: CSARYDQRQWSSYNEQFF
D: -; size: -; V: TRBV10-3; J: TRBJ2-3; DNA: TGTGCCACTAACCCGCTCAGCACAGATACGCAGTATTTT; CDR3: CATNPLSTDTQYF
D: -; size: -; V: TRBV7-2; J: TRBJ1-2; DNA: TGTGCCAGCAGCCTCTACAATGGCTACACCTTC; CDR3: CASSLYNGYTF
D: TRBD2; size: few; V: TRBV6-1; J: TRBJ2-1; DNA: TGTGCCAGCAGTGGGACTAGCGGGAGACGCAATGAGCAGTTCTTC; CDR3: CASSGTSGRRNEQFF
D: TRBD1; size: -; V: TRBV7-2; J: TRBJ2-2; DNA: TGTGCCAGCAGCTTACCCGGGACAGGGGGCCCCGGGGAGCTGTTTTTT; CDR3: CASSLPGTGGPGELFF
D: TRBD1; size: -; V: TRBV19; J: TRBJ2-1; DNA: TGTGCCAGTAGAATAGCGACAGGGGGCCACAATGAGCAGTTCTTC; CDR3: CASRIATGGHNEQFF
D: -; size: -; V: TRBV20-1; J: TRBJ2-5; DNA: TGCAGTGCTCAAAGGGCTTCCCAAGAGACCCAGTACTTC; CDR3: CSAQRASQETQYF
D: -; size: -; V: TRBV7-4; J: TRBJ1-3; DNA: TGTGCCAGCAGCTCGGTACGGGGCCCAACTGGAAACACCATATATTTT; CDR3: CASSSVRGPTGNTIYF
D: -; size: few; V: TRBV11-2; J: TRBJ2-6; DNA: TGTGCCAGCAGCTCGATGGGATCCAACGTCCTGACTTTC; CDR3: CASSSMGSNVLTF
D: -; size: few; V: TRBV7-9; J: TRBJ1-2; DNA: TGTGCCAGCAGCCCACTCCGTGGAGGCCCCAGGGGCTACACCTTC; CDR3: CASSPLRGGPRGYTF
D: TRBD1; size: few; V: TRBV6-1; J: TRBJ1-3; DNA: TGTGCCAGCAGTGAAACGACGGCAGGGGGCTTTGGAAACACCATATATTTT; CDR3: CASSETTAGGFGNTIYF
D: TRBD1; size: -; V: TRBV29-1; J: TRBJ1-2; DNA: TGCAGCGTCGGGGGACAGGGGTATGGCTACACCTTC; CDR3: CSVGGQGYGYTF
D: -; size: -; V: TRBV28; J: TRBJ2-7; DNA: TGTGCCAGCAGTTTATCCTCGGTGGTGCAGTACTTC; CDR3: CASSLSSVVQYF
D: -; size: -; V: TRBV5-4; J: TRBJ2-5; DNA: TGTGCCAGCAGCTTGGGGCCCCAAGAGACCCAGTACTTC; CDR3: CASSLGPQETQYF
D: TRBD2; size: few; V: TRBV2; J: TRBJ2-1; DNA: TGTGCCAGCACACGGGGGACTAGCGGGGGCCATGAGCAGTTCTTC; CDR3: CASTRGTSGGHEQFF
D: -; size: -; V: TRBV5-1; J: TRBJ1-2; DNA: TGCGCCAGCACCCGAGATCCTACAGGGATCGGCGGCTACACCTTC; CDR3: CASTRDPTGIGGYTF
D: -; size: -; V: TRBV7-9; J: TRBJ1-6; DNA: TGTGCCAGCAACAGGGCGGTGAACAATTCACCCCTCCACTTT; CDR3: CASNRAVNNSPLHF
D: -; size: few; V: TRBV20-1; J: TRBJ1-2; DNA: TGCAGTGCTAGAACGTCGGGAGGCTTACATGGCTACACCTTC; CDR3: CSARTSGGLHGYTF
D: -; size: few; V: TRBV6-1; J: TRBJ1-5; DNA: TGTGCCAGCAAAATTCAGGGCTATCAGCCCCAGCATTTT; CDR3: CASKIQGYQPQHF
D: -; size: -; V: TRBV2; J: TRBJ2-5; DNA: TGTGCCAGCAGTGGGGGGGGCGTAAAGACCCAGTACTTC; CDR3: CASSGGGVKTQYF
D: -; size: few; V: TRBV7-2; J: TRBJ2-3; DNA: TGTGCCAGCAGCCCCCGGCCCAGTAAGACGGATACGCAGTATTTT; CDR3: CASSPRPSKTDTQYF
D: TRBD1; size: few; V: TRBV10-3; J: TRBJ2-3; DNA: TGTGCCATCAGTGACTATGGACAGGGTACAGATACGCAGTATTTT; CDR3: CAISDYGQGTDTQYF
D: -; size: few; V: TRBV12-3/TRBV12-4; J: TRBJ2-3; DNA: TGTGCCAGCACCACGGGGTACCGCACAGATACGCAGTATTTT; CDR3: CASTTGYRTDTQYF
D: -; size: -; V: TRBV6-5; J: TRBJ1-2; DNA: TGTGCCAGCAGTTACTCGACCGGCGACTATGGCTACACCTTC; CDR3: CASSYSTGDYGYTF
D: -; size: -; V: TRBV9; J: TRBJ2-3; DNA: TGTGCCAGCAGCGTAGACAGCGAGATTACAGATACGCAGTATTTT; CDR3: CASSVDSEITDTQYF
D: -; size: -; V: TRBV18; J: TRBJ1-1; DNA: TGTGCCAGCTCACCACGGGGGATGCGGACTGAAGCTTTCTTT; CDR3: CASSPRGMRTEAFF
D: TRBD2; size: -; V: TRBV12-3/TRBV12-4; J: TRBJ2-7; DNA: TGTGCCAGCAGGAGACTAGCGGGAGGTGGCTACGAGCAGTACTTC; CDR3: CASRRLAGGGYEQYF
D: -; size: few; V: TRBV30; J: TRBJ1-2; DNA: TGTGCCTGGAGGACTACCAACTATGGCTACACCTTC; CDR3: CAWRTTNYGYTF
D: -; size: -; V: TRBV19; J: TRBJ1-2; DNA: TGTGCCAGTAGTGTCACGGACCACTATGGCTACACCTTC; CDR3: CASSVTDHYGYTF
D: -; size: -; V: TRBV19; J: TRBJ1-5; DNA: TGTGCCAGTAGTATAGCCAGGGACTATCAGCCCCAGCATTTT; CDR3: CASSIARDYQPQHF
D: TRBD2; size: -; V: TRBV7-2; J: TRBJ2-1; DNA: TGTGCCAGCAGCTGGGATAGCGGGTACTACAATGAGCAGTTCTTC; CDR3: CASSWDSGYYNEQFF
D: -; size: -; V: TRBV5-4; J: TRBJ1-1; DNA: TGTGCCAGCAGCTGGGACCGAATGAACACTGAAGCTTTCTTT; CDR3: CASSWDRMNTEAFF
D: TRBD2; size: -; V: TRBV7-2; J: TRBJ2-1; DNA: TGTGCCAGCAGCCAGAGGGTGCTAGCGGGGGGCAGGAATGAGCAGTTCTTC; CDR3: CASSQRVLAGGRNEQFF
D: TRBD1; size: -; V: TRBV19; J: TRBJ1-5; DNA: TGTGCCAGTAGTACACAGGGGAAACAGCCCCAGCATTTT; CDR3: CASSTQGKQPQHF
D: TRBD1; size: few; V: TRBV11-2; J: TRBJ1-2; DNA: TGTGCCAGCAGCTTAGCGGGACAGGGTTATGGCTACACCTTC; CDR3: CASSLAGQGYGYTF
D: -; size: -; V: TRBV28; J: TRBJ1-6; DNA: TGTGCCAGCAGTTTATTGGGTTGGGATTCACCCCTCCACTTT; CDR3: CASSLLGWDSPLHF